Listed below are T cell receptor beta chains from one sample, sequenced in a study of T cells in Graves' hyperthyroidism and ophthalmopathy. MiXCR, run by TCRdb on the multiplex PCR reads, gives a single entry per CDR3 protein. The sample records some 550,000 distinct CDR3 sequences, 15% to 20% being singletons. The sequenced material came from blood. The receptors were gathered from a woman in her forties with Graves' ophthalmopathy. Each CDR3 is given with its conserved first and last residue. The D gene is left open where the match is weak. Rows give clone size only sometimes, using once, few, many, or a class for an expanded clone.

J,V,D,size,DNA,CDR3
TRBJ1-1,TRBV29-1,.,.,TGCAGCGTTGCCGGTCTCACTGAAGCTTTCTTT,CSVAGLTEAFF
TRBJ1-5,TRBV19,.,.,TGTGCCAGTGCTGACAGGAGCAATCAGCCCCAGCATTTT,CASADRSNQPQHF
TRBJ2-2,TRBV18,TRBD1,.,TGTGCCAGCTCACTCGAGGGGGCTTGGAACACCGGGGAGCTGTTTTTT,CASSLEGAWNTGELFF
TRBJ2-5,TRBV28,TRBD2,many,TGTGCCAGCAAGCGGGACCCAATCCAAGAGACCCAGTACTTC,CASKRDPIQETQYF
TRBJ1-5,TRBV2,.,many,TGTGCCAGCAGACAAGCAGGTCGGGGGGCTGGCAATCAGCCCCAGCATTTT,CASRQAGRGAGNQPQHF
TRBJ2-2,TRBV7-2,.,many,TGTGCCAGCAGCCCCGTGGGACGGACCGGGGAGCTGTTTTTT,CASSPVGRTGELFF
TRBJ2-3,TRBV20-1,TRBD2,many,TGCAGTGCTCACGAACTAGCGGGAGGCCTATCTAATACGCAGTATTTT,CSAHELAGGLSNTQYF
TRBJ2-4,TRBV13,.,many,TGTGCCAGCAGCTTACGCCGAAACATTCAGTACTTC,CASSLRRNIQYF
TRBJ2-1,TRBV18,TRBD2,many,TGTGCCAGCTCACCGGCCAGCGGGACCGATGAGCAGTTCTTC,CASSPASGTDEQFF
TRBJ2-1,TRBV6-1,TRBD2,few,TGTGCCAGCAGTTTACCCGGGACTAGCGTTTTCAATGAGCAGTTCTTC,CASSLPGTSVFNEQFF
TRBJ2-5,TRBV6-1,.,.,TGTGCCAGCAGTCGAATCAAAGAGACCCAGTACTTC,CASSRIKETQYF
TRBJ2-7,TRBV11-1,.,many,TGTGCCAGCAGCTTTACGACTACCGGATTCTACGAGCAGTACTTC,CASSFTTTGFYEQYF
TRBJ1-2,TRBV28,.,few,TGTGCCAGCAGTTCCCGCCTGGGGGGAATCTATGGCTACACCTTC,CASSSRLGGIYGYTF
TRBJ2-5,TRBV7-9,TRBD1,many,TGTGCCAGCAGCCCCGGGGGGACAGGGTCCTTGGAGACCCAGTACTTC,CASSPGGTGSLETQYF
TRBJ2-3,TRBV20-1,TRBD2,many,TGCAGTGCTAGAAGGCGGGAGATCACAGATACGCAGTATTTT,CSARRREITDTQYF
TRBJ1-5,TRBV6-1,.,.,TGTGCCAGCAGCAGGACCGGAATAGGAAGCAATCAGCCCCAGCATTTT,CASSRTGIGSNQPQHF
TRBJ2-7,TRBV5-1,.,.,TGCGCCAGCAGCTTCTTGCCTGACTACGAGCAGTACTTC,CASSFLPDYEQYF
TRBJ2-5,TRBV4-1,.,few,TGCGCCAGCAGCCAAGTATTTAGCGGCTTCCAAGAGACCCAGTACTTC,CASSQVFSGFQETQYF
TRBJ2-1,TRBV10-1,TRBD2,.,TGCGCCAGCAGTACCGGGACTAGTAGGAATGAGCAGTTCTTC,CASSTGTSRNEQFF
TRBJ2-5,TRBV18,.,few,TGTGCCAGCTTACTCCCGAACGCGAATCAAGAGACCCAGTACTTC,CASLLPNANQETQYF
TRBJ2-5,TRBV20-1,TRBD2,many,TGCAGTGCTAGAAGAACTAGCGGGGGGTTCCAAGAGACCCAGTACTTC,CSARRTSGGFQETQYF
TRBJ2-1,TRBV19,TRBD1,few,TGTGCCAGTAGTAGGGGACAGGGAACGAATGAGCAGTTCTTC,CASSRGQGTNEQFF
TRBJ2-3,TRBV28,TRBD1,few,TGTGCCAGCAGTCCCGCTAGGGGGCCCACAGATACGCAGTATTTT,CASSPARGPTDTQYF
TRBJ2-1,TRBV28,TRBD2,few,TGTGCCAGCAGTATGCCCGGAACTAGCGGGAGTTATGAGCAGTTCTTC,CASSMPGTSGSYEQFF
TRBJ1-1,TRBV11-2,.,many,TGTGCCAGCAGCTTCGGATGGGACACTGAAGCTTTCTTT,CASSFGWDTEAFF
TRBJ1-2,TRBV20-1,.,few,TGCAGTGCTAACCCTGGGGCAGTTACCTCTAACTATGGCTACACCTTC,CSANPGAVTSNYGYTF
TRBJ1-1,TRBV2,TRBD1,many,TGTGCCAGCAGTTGGGACAGGGAGGAAGCTTTCTTT,CASSWDREEAFF
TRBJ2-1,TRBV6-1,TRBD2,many,TGTGCCAGCAGTGATGTGGCGGGAGGGTCCTACAATGAGCAGTTCTTC,CASSDVAGGSYNEQFF
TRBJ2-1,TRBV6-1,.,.,TGTGCCAGCAGTGAAGGTCAAGGTAATAGGAATGAGCAGTTCTTC,CASSEGQGNRNEQFF
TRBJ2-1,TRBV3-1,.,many,TGTGCCAGCAGCAAAAACCTCCCGGGACTGTCCTACAATGAGCAGTTCTTC,CASSKNLPGLSYNEQFF
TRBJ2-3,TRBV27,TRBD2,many,TGTGCCAGCAGTCCCGGGACTAGCGTTTCCACAGATACGCAGTATTTT,CASSPGTSVSTDTQYF
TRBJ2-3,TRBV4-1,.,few,TGCGCCAGCAGCCATCCCTTTACCCTCAGGGGAAGCACAGATACGCAGTATTTT,CASSHPFTLRGSTDTQYF
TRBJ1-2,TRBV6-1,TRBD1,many,TGTGCCAGCAGTGATTCGGACAGGGTGTTAGGCTACACCTTC,CASSDSDRVLGYTF
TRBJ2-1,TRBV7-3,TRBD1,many,TGTGCCAGCAGCCTTGGGACAGGGGGTTACGATGAGCAGTTCTTC,CASSLGTGGYDEQFF